The T cell receptor beta chain under discussion was sequenced for a study of cytotoxic CD8 clonotypes in ibrutinib-treated CLL (dated by TCRdb to the early 2020s). Regarding the complete study: The cohort included roughly 15 treatment-naive and under 13 relapsed/refractory patients; roughly 17 were IGHV unmutated. The response samples were drawn at a median of 12 months into treatment, with a range of about 6 to 36 months. Of the 90 or so participants in the trial, 25 to 30 had longitudinal samples available. Cryopreserved peripheral blood mononuclear cells were collected before treatment, at response, and at either disease progression or sustained remission. Samples averaged roughly 280,000 productive templates and roughly 86,000 productive rearrangements. Partial responses were observed in roughly 24 patients and complete responses in 2; after a median follow-up of 68 months, remission was maintained in around 14 patients and progression was observed in some twelve. Patients were still on ibrutinib when every remission and progressive disease sample was collected. General conclusions and limits of the study: Sustained-remission and progressing patients did not have matched sampling times, and lymph node repertoires were not examined. Clonality rose at ibrutinib response, remained stable during sustained remission, and dropped back toward baseline at progression. At baseline, clonality was higher than in age-matched healthy donors and showed a strong correlation with circulating CD8+ T-cell counts. Public clonotypes were found to be uncommon and were observed to contract or remain stable during treatment; the increase in clonality was shown to reflect expansion of private clonotypes at ibrutinib response.

This specimen's time point label, interpreted: roughly 2 years on ibrutinib. For TCR beta library preparation, 1.5 to 2 micrograms of genomic DNA was extracted from cryopreserved PBMCs. Longitudinal blood samples from CLL patients on ibrutinib monotherapy underwent high-throughput TCR beta sequencing. Patients were enrolled in a phase 2 open-label single-center ibrutinib monotherapy trial. Taken from cysteine to phenylalanine, the CDR3 has 17 residues. Only the CDR3 DNA is retained, 51 bases long and in frame from the first base. CDR1 ENHRY and CDR2 SYGVKD were looked up in the germline V gene. V trim: 2 bases; J trim: 2 bases; unmatched bases: 6. On a MiSeq, deep resolution sequencing aimed for a depth between 1 in 1 million and 1 in 200,000 T cells, with each clonotype covered about 9.2x on average. The immunoSEQ hsTCRB Kit was used to generate the TCR beta libraries. The original pipeline was this. The data were analyzed with ImmunoSEQ Analyzer and ImmunoSEQ Data Assistant, and V, D and J gene assignments followed IMGT definitions. Clonality was computed as one minus normalized Shannon entropy of productive rearrangement frequencies, ranging from 0 to 1. Only overrepresented clonotypes making up at least 0.05% of the repertoire of each patient were included in the public clonotype analysis. Approximately 14 age-matched healthy donor repertoires from immuneACCESS served as clonality controls. The clones in this table, taken by TCRdb from immuneACCESS, are in-frame only. Not every clone is retained; where verified, under half of the shortfall comes from an unresolved V gene, and the cause of the rest is unknown. The D gene and trimming were derived from the DNA, and the V and J assignments and clone size from that table. The sample table holds about 250,000 clones, of which around three quarters were seen once. Approximately 15% of the sample comes from the top ten.

On this clone itself: Its cognate antigen has yet to be identified. Within one base of it there is no much larger clone, and no base qualities were kept.

The sequence links TRBV10-3 to TRBJ2-4; 10 bases in the middle match TRBD2. The TCR comes from a human donor with chronic lymphocytic leukemia. Here the sequenced sample was PBMCs, taken after 24 months of ibrutinib treatment. CDR3 sequence: CAISEGGLARTKNIQYF. The nucleotide sequence reads TGTGCCATCAGTGAGGGGGGACTAGCGAGAACCAAAAACATTCAGTACTTC.